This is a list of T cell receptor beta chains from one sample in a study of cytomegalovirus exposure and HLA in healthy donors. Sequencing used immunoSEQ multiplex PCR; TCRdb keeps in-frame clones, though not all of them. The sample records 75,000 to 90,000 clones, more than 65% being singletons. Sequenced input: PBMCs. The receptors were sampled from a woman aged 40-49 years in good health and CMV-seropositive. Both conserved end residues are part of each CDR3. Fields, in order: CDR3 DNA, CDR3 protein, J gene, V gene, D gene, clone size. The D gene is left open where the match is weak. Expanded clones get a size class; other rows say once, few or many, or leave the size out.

TGTGCCAGCAGAAATCAGGGGAAAAAACTGTTTTTT,CASRNQGKKLFF,TRBJ1-4,TRBV27,.,.
TGTGCCAGCTCACCATCAGGCTACAGGGGCGCGGACACTGAAGCTTTCTTT,CASSPSGYRGADTEAFF,TRBJ1-1,TRBV18,TRBD1,once
TGTGCCAGCATTCTGGGGACAGGGGCTAAACTCCCACTCTATGGCTACACCTTC,CASILGTGAKLPLYGYTF,TRBJ1-2,TRBV5-6,TRBD1,.
TGTGCCATCAGGACGGACAGATACAACACTGAAGCTTTCTTT,CAIRTDRYNTEAFF,TRBJ1-1,TRBV10-3,.,.
TGTGCCAGCAGCCGATCGGGTGAAGCTTTCTTT,CASSRSGEAFF,TRBJ1-1,TRBV7-9,.,once
TGTGCCAGCAGTGAGTGGGGCAGTCCTGGCAGCACAGATACGCAGTATTTT,CASSEWGSPGSTDTQYF,TRBJ2-3,TRBV2,.,.
TGCGCCAGCAGCTTCCTAAGTAGAGCGAACACTGAAGCTTTCTTT,CASSFLSRANTEAFF,TRBJ1-1,TRBV5-1,.,.
TGTGCCAGCAGTGTCCGGGACAGGGAACAAGAGACCCAGTACTTC,CASSVRDREQETQYF,TRBJ2-5,TRBV6-1,TRBD1,.
TGTGCCAGCAGAACCGGGAGTTCCAACTATGGCTACACCTTC,CASRTGSSNYGYTF,TRBJ1-2,TRBV6-1,.,.
TGTGCCAGCAGCGGCCGGCTTCGGGGCTATGGCTACACCTTC,CASSGRLRGYGYTF,TRBJ1-2,TRBV5-8,.,few
TGTGCCAGCACCTCCGACAGGGCGAACTATGGCTACACCTTC,CASTSDRANYGYTF,TRBJ1-2,TRBV7-2,TRBD1,.
TGTGCCAGCAGCCTAGGACAGGGTGAGGCAGATACGCAGTATTTT,CASSLGQGEADTQYF,TRBJ2-3,TRBV7-9,TRBD1,.
TGTGCCAGCAGCCAGTTGGCGGGGGATACGCAGTATTTT,CASSQLAGDTQYF,TRBJ2-3,TRBV5-4,.,.
TGTGCCAGCAGCGTAGGTATCGGGGAGCTGTTTTTT,CASSVGIGELFF,TRBJ2-2,TRBV9,.,.
TGTGCCAGTAGTATAGGGTTGAGGGGCAATCAGCCCCAGCATTTT,CASSIGLRGNQPQHF,TRBJ1-5,TRBV19,.,medium-sized
TGTGCCTGGAGCGTCCGGGGGACCCAGTACTTC,CAWSVRGTQYF,TRBJ2-5,TRBV30,.,.
TGTGCCAGCAGTTTATGGGAGGGTGGGGAGCTGTTTTTT,CASSLWEGGELFF,TRBJ2-2,TRBV27,TRBD2,few
TGTGCCAGCAGCTTAGTGAGCTCTGGGGCCAACGTCCTGACTTTC,CASSLVSSGANVLTF,TRBJ2-6,TRBV7-8,.,.
TGTGCCAGCAGCTTGGCCTGGGGCGGCGAGCAGTACTTC,CASSLAWGGEQYF,TRBJ2-7,TRBV5-6,.,.
TGTGCCACCAGCAGAGATTTAGTCGGGGGCTACACCTTC,CATSRDLVGGYTF,TRBJ1-2,TRBV15,.,.
TGTGCCAGCAGCCCCCGGGGGAACCGGGACTCGAACTACGAGCAGTACTTC,CASSPRGNRDSNYEQYF,TRBJ2-7,TRBV7-9,.,.
TGTGCCAGCAGCCCCCGATATGGGGGGGATGCTGGAAACACCATATATTTT,CASSPRYGGDAGNTIYF,TRBJ1-3,TRBV7-9,.,.
TGTGCCAGCAGTGAGACAGGAGTAGACTACACCTTC,CASSETGVDYTF,TRBJ1-2,TRBV25-1,.,.
TGCAGCGCCCAACAGGGTGGCTACACCTTC,CSAQQGGYTF,TRBJ1-2,TRBV29-1,.,.
TGCGCCAGCAGCTTGGCCAGGGGGCAGTCGTACAATGAGCAGTTCTTC,CASSLARGQSYNEQFF,TRBJ2-1,TRBV5-1,TRBD1,.
TGTGCCAGCAGTGTTCAGGTGGGAGAGTACGAGCAGTACTTC,CASSVQVGEYEQYF,TRBJ2-7,TRBV6-1,.,.